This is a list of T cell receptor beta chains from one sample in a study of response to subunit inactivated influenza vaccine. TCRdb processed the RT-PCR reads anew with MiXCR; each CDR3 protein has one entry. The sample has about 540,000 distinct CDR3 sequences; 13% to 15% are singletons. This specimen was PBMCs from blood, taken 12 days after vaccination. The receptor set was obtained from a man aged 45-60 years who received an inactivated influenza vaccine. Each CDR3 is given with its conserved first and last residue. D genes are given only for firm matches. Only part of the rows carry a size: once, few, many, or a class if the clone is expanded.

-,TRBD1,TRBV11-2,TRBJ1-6,CASSSLRTGVHNSPLHF,TGTGCCAGCAGCTCTTTGCGGACAGGGGTCCATAATTCACCCCTCCACTTT
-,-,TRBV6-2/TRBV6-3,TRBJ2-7,CASSYSTQVNYEQYF,TGTGCCAGCAGTTACTCGACACAGGTCAACTACGAGCAGTACTTC
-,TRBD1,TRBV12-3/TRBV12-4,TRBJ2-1,CASSLALLGQTFNEQFF,TGTGCCAGCAGTTTAGCCCTTCTGGGACAGACCTTCAATGAGCAGTTCTTC
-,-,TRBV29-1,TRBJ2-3,CSVELAGNTDTQYF,TGCAGCGTTGAATTAGCTGGAAACACAGATACGCAGTATTTT
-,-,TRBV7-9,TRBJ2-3,CASSFYGVTDTQYF,TGTGCCAGCAGCTTTTACGGGGTTACAGATACGCAGTATTTT
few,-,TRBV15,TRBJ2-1,CATSRDTGTVSYNEQFF,TGTGCCACCAGCAGAGATACTGGCACTGTCTCCTACAATGAGCAGTTCTTC
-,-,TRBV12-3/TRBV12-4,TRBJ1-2,CASSFSTYGYTF,TGTGCCAGCAGTTTTTCCACCTATGGCTACACCTTC
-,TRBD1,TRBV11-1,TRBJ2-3,CASSFPLRRTGRADTQYF,TGTGCCAGCAGCTTCCCCCTCAGAAGGACAGGGCGAGCAGATACGCAGTATTTT
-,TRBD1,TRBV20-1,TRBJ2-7,CSAVDRGKGEDEQYF,TGCAGTGCTGTGGACAGGGGAAAAGGGGAGGACGAGCAGTACTTC
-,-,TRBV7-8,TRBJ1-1,CASSLGRQRKNTEAFF,TGTGCCAGCAGCTTAGGGAGACAGCGAAAGAACACTGAAGCTTTCTTT
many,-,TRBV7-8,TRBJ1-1,CASSLAREGLQAFF,TGTGCCAGCAGCTTAGCCAGGGAGGGACTTCAAGCTTTCTTT
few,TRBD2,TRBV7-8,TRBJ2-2,CASSLGWREPLSGELFF,TGTGCCAGCAGCTTAGGGTGGCGGGAGCCCCTAAGCGGGGAGCTGTTTTTT
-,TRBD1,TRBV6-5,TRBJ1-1,CASSYALTGGHTEAFF,TGTGCCAGCAGTTACGCTCTCACAGGGGGCCACACTGAAGCTTTCTTT
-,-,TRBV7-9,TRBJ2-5,CASSAPGAPGGTQYF,TGTGCCAGCAGCGCCCCAGGGGCGCCGGGCGGGACCCAGTACTTC
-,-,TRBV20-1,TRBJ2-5,CSARDFNSAQETQYF,TGCAGTGCTAGAGATTTTAATAGCGCCCAAGAGACCCAGTACTTC
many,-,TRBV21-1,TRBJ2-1,CASSKVVSGRARGEQFF,TGTGCCAGCAGCAAAGTGGTTAGCGGGAGGGCCCGGGGTGAGCAGTTCTTC
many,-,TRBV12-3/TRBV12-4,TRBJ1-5,CASTKTDNQPQHF,TGTGCCAGCACCAAGACAGACAATCAGCCCCAGCATTTT